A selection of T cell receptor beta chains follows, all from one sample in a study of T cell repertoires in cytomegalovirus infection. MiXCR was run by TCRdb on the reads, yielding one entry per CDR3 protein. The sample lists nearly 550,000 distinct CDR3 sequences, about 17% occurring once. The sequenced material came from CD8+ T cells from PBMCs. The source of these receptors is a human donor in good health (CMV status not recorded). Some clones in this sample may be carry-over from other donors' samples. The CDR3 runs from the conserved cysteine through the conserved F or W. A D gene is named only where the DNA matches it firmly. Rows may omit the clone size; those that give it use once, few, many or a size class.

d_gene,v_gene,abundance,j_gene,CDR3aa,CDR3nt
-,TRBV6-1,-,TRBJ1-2,CASSEIGWAGNANYGYTF,TGTGCCAGCAGTGAGATTGGGTGGGCAGGGAACGCCAACTATGGCTACACCTTC
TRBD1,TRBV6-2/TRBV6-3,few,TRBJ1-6,CASSPGDREIAPLHF,TGTGCCAGCAGTCCAGGGGACAGGGAGATAGCACCCCTCCACTTT
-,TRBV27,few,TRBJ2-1,CASSPRGGRSYNEQFF,TGTGCCAGCAGTCCCAGGGGGGGCCGCTCCTACAATGAGCAGTTCTTC
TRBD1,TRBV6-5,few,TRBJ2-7,CASSRQGPFHYEQYF,TGTGCCAGCAGTCGACAGGGTCCTTTCCACTACGAGCAGTACTTC
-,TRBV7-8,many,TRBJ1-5,CASSLEFQSGQPQHF,TGTGCCAGCAGCTTAGAGTTTCAGTCGGGACAGCCCCAGCATTTT
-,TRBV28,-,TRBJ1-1,CASTPLGGHVAFF,TGTGCCAGCACCCCACTCGGGGGACATGTGGCTTTCTTT
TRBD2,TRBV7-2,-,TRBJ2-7,CASTLLQRGVNEQYF,TGTGCCAGCACCCTTCTTCAGCGGGGGGTCAACGAGCAGTACTTC
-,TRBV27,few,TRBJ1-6,CASRGLGGDNSPLHF,TGTGCCAGCAGGGGACTCGGGGGTGATAATTCACCCCTCCACTTT
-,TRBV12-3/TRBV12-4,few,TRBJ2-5,CASSFDGRVLETQYF,TGTGCCAGCAGTTTTGATGGCAGGGTGCTAGAGACCCAGTACTTC
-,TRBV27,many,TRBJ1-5,CASSLGQPGQPQHF,TGTGCCAGCAGCCTAGGACAGCCTGGGCAGCCCCAGCATTTT
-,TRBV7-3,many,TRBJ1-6,CASSLTAGLGSPLHF,TGTGCCAGCAGCTTAACGGCAGGGTTGGGTTCACCCCTCCACTTT
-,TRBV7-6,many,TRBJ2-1,CASSLGTGGPPYNEQFF,TGTGCCAGCAGCTTAGGAACCGGGGGCCCCCCCTACAATGAGCAGTTCTTC
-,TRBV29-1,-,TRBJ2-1,CSPTGPLGNEQFF,TGCAGCCCGACCGGGCCTCTGGGCAATGAGCAGTTCTTC
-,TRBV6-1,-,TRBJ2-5,CASSEFHRTVETQYF,TGTGCCAGCAGTGAATTTCACAGGACCGTTGAGACCCAGTACTTC
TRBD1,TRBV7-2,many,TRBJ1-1,CASSLGDSELTNTEAFF,TGTGCCAGCAGCTTAGGGGACAGCGAACTAACCAACACTGAAGCTTTCTTT
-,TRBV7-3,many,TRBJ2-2,CASGSGRNTGELFF,TGTGCCAGCGGGTCTGGAAGGAACACCGGGGAGCTGTTTTTT
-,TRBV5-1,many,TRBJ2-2,CASSFGGELFF,TGTGCCAGCAGCTTTGGAGGGGAGCTGTTTTTT
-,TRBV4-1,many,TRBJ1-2,CASSPNGDTRRGYTF,TGCGCCAGCAGCCCCAACGGGGACACTAGACGGGGCTACACCTTC
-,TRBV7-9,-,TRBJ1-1,CASTGPGTEAFF,TGTGCCAGCACGGGGCCGGGAACTGAAGCTTTCTTT
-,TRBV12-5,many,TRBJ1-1,CASGSGLREAFF,TGTGCTAGTGGTTCGGGTCTGCGAGAAGCTTTCTTT
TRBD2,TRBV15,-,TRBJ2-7,CATSRSPPTSGRRYEQYF,TGTGCCACCAGCAGATCGCCCCCCACTAGCGGGAGGAGATACGAGCAGTACTTC
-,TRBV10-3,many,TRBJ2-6,CAISESLALSGANVLTF,TGTGCCATCAGTGAGAGTTTAGCGCTCTCTGGGGCCAACGTCCTGACTTTC
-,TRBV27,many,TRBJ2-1,CASSGPSLAIPYNEQFF,TGTGCCAGCAGCGGACCCTCCCTAGCGATCCCCTACAATGAGCAGTTCTTC
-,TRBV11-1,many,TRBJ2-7,CASSPYPGRSYEQYF,TGTGCCAGCAGCCCATATCCCGGACGGAGCTACGAGCAGTACTTC
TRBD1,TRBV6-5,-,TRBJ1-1,CASSYSAGGRTEAFF,TGTGCCAGCAGTTACTCGGCAGGGGGCCGCACTGAAGCTTTCTTT
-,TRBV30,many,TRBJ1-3,CAWSPTGSGNTIYF,TGTGCCTGGAGTCCTACAGGATCCGGAAACACCATATATTTT
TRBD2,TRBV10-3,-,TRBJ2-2,CAISETSGENTGELFF,TGTGCCATCAGTGAAACTAGCGGGGAGAACACCGGGGAGCTGTTTTTT
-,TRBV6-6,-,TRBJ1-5,CASSLTGLEWPQHF,TGTGCCAGCAGCCTGACTGGACTCGAATGGCCCCAGCATTTT
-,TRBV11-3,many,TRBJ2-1,CASSVSTFNEQFF,TGTGCCAGCAGCGTCAGCACCTTCAATGAGCAGTTCTTC
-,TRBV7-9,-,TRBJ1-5,CASSPVGRDSNQPQHF,TGTGCCAGCAGCCCAGTGGGGCGGGACAGCAATCAGCCCCAGCATTTT
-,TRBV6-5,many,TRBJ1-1,CASSYSGHTLNTEAFF,TGTGCCAGCAGTTACTCGGGACACACATTGAACACTGAAGCTTTCTTT
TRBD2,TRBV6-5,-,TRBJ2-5,CASSSTSGMLTETQYF,TGTGCCAGCAGCTCGACTAGCGGGATGCTTACGGAGACCCAGTACTTC
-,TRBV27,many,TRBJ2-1,CASKPGIYNEQFF,TGTGCCAGTAAGCCAGGGATCTACAATGAGCAGTTCTTC
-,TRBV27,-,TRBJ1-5,CASSFGAGQPQHF,TGTGCCAGCAGTTTTGGGGCCGGCCAGCCCCAGCATTTT
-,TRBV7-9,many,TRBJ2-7,CASSARDSLLYEQYF,TGTGCCAGCAGCGCTCGGGACTCCCTTCTCTACGAGCAGTACTTC
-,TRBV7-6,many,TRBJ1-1,CASSLGPRGSNPEAFF,TGTGCCAGCAGCTTAGGCCCCCGGGGGTCGAACCCTGAAGCTTTCTTT
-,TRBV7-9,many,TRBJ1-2,CASSLAPIGRYGYTF,TGTGCCAGCAGCTTAGCCCCCATTGGCCGTTATGGCTACACCTTC
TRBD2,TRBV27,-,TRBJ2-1,CASSTPLAGSSYNEQFF,TGTGCCAGCAGTACCCCCTTAGCGGGAAGCTCCTACAATGAGCAGTTCTTC
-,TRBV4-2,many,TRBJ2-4,CASSQDSPAAGDIQYF,TGTGCCAGCAGCCAAGACTCCCCTGCGGCGGGTGACATTCAGTACTTC
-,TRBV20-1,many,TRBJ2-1,CSAREWIHNEQFF,TGCAGTGCTAGAGAGTGGATTCACAATGAGCAGTTCTTC
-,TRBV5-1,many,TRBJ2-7,CASSNPPGGVYEQYF,TGCGCCAGCAGCAACCCACCCGGGGGAGTTTACGAGCAGTACTTC
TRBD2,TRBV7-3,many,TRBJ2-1,CASSLIAGGPLGNEQFF,TGTGCCAGCAGCTTAATAGCGGGAGGGCCCCTAGGAAATGAGCAGTTCTTC
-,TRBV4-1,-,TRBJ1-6,CASSQDEENSPLHF,TGCGCCAGCAGCCAAGATGAGGAGAATTCACCCCTCCACTTT
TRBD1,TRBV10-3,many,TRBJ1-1,CAISQSLDRMNTEAFF,TGTGCCATCAGCCAATCCTTGGACAGGATGAACACTGAAGCTTTCTTT
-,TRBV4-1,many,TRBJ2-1,CASSQDQRGNEQFF,TGCGCCAGCAGCCAAGATCAACGGGGAAATGAGCAGTTCTTC
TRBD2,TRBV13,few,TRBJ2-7,CASSLRGGRSDEQYF,TGTGCCAGCAGCCTCCGGGGGGGACGATCGGACGAGCAGTACTTC
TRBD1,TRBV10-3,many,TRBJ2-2,CAISEGTGFTGELFF,TGTGCCATCAGTGAGGGGACAGGGTTCACCGGGGAGCTGTTTTTT
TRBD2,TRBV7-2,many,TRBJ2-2,CASSSSGAPGRELFF,TGTGCCAGCAGCTCTAGCGGGGCGCCCGGGAGGGAGCTGTTTTTT
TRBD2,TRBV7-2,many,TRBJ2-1,CASSVRTSGRHEQFF,TGTGCCAGCAGCGTAAGGACTAGCGGGAGGCATGAGCAGTTCTTC
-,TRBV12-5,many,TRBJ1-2,CASGFGLTEDYGYTF,TGTGCTAGTGGTTTTGGACTAACAGAGGACTATGGCTACACCTTC
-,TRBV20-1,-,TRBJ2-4,CSARPGIQYF,TGCAGTGCCCGCCCCGGCATTCAGTACTTC
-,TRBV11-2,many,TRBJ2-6,CASVDKPVSGANVLTF,TGTGCCAGCGTCGACAAGCCCGTGTCTGGGGCCAACGTCCTGACTTTC